This T cell receptor beta chain appears in the sequencing data of a study of T cell changes during pregnancy in multiple sclerosis. Trimming shortened V by 4 bases and J by 0 bases, and 11 bases separated the two germline ends. CDR3 length: 14 amino acids. CDR1 SGHRS and CDR2 YFSETQ come from the germline V gene. Profiled with immunoSEQ multiplex PCR; TCRdb holds only in-frame clones, not every one. This table holds 45,000 to 50,000 clones, 80% to 95% found once. Source: peripheral blood, taken in the third trimester of pregnancy. The source of this sequence is a female donor with multiple sclerosis, enrolled in a pregnancy study. The chain is built from TRBV5-1 and TRBJ2-7; D is ambiguous. DNA of the CDR3: TGCGCCAGCAGCCTAGAGTGGCGCTCCTACGAGCAGTACTTC. Its translation: CASSLEWRSYEQYF.